The T cell receptor beta chain described here comes from a study of blood T cell repertoires in COVID-19. Across the whole study: In each case, the material was cDNA or gDNA derived from T cells, B-cell-depleted T cells, or PBMCs.

The V gene's germline CDR1 is MNHEY and CDR2 SVGAGI. This CDR3 contains 13 residues. The V and J ends lost 5 bases and 7 bases respectively, with 14 bases between them. In the authors' methods: Amplifying reference gene primers gave estimates of nucleated cell counts. Measured with immunoSEQ multiplex PCR; TCRdb has only the in-frame clones, and not every one. V, J and clone size derive from that table, while D and trimming were established from the DNA sequence. This sample has fewer than 200,000 clones, with about 85% found just once. This chain joins TRBV6-5 and TRBJ1-2; D is undetermined. The clonotype originates from a man aged 55-75 years who had recovered from COVID-19. Sequencing was carried out using peripheral blood. This CDR3 reads CASSPPSLGGYTF. The CDR3 DNA follows: TGTGCCAGCAGTCCCCCGAGCCTAGGTGGCTACACCTTC.